The T cell receptor (beta chain) described here comes from a study of T cells in Graves' hyperthyroidism and ophthalmopathy. Ophthalmopathy patients had moderate-to-severe active disease, CAS ≥3, NOSPECS ≥4, and disease duration under 3 months. RNA transcripts yielded amplified TCR beta CDR3 regions. First-round RT-PCR of the TCR CDR3 relied on the HTBI primer set. One entry per CDR3 protein, called by TCRdb with MiXCR from the multiplex PCR reads. The sample has around 570,000 distinct CDR3 sequences, about 20% seen once. Points on this clonotype: The antigen is unknown.

Study-level findings and limits: Peripheral blood also featured most of the thyroid clonotypes expanded above 0.001.

The V gene's germline CDR1 is KGHSH and CDR2 LQKENI. The CDR3 extends over 16 amino acids. Trimming removed 6 bases from V and 8 bases from J; junction bases left unmatched: 10. The TCR comes from a man aged 40-55 years with Graves' ophthalmopathy. V usage is TRBV18 and J usage is TRBJ1-6; TRBD1 matches 10 bases. Sequenced input: blood. The DNA of the CDR3 is TGTGCCAGCTCTCCAACTCCGGGACAGGGGTATTCACCCCTCCACTTT. This gives the protein CASSPTPGQGYSPLHF. The variable domain in full, with the rest retrieved from reference TRBV18 and TRBJ1-6, is NAGVMQNPRHLVRRRGQEARLRCSPMKGHSHVYWYRQLPEEGLKFMVYLQKENIIDESGMPKERFSAEFPKEGPSILRIQQVVRGDSAAYFCASSPTPGQGYSPLHFGNGTRLTVT.